This entry is about one T cell receptor beta chain. The sample originates from a study of blood T cell repertoires in COVID-19. In the authors' workflow: Quantification of nucleated cells was approximated via reference gene primer amplification. Generated by immunoSEQ multiplex PCR, the TCRdb table keeps only in-frame clones and is missing some. V and J calls and clone size are given by that table; D and trimming were obtained from the DNA. The data contain tens of thousands of clones, about 85% of them singletons. CDR3 length equals 16 residues. V gave up 0 bases and J gave up 4 bases; unmatched junction bases: 9. Germline-derived CDR1 and CDR2 are KGHSH and LQKENI.

Source material: peripheral blood. The genes are TRBV18 and TRBJ2-7; TRBD2 matches 7 bases. The sequence derives from a man aged 45-65 years with active or convalescent COVID-19. CDR3 nucleotides: TGTGCCAGCTCACCACCCGGACTAGTAAAGGGATACGAGCAGTACTTC. This sequence encodes CASSPPGLVKGYEQYF. Variable domain in full (rest from reference TRBV18 and TRBJ2-7): NAGVMQNPRHLVRRRGQEARLRCSPMKGHSHVYWYRQLPEEGLKFMVYLQKENIIDESGMPKERFSAEFPKEGPSILRIQQVVRGDSAAYFCASSPPGLVKGYEQYFGPGTRLTVT.